This T cell receptor (beta chain) was identified in a study of response to subunit inactivated influenza vaccine. The study, taken as a whole, reports: T cells newly recruited by each seasonal influenza vaccination are few, the authors suggested.

MiXCR, applied by TCRdb to the RT-PCR reads, yields one record per CDR3 protein. The top ten clones hold under 2.5% of a sample with 400,000 to 550,000 distinct CDR3 sequences, less than 30% of them seen once. CDR3 length equals 15 residues. Germline V gives CDR1 DFQATT, CDR2 SNEGSKA (reference sequence). With 3 bases clipped from V and 4 bases from J, the junction kept 8 bases outside the gene matches. This clonotype was seen a few times. The antigen is unknown. The sample here was CD4+ T cells sorted from PBMCs, taken 4 to 6 days after vaccination. The receptor was isolated from a man aged 50 or older who received an inactivated influenza vaccine. This chain connects TRBV20-1 to TRBJ2-5; TRBD1 matches at 10 bases. The CDR3 region is CSARKTGGAVETQYF. The DNA of the CDR3 is TGCAGTGCTAGGAAGACAGGGGGCGCGGTAGAGACCCAGTACTTC.